The rows below give T cell receptor beta chains drawn from one sample of a study of T cell responses to AZD1222 COVID-19 vaccine. The protocol was immunoSEQ multiplex PCR, while the TCRdb copy is restricted to in-frame clones and leaves out a portion. The sample includes roughly 150,000 clones, around 89% of them seen just once. The sample was peripheral blood, taken on day 0 of AZD1222 vaccination. These receptors all come from an adult in good health. Both conserved end residues are part of each CDR3.

V	J	CDR3
TRBV14	TRBJ1-6	CASSPKVRNSPLHF
TRBV6-5	TRBJ1-4	CASAVGTVGEKLFF
TRBV6-5	TRBJ2-3	CASTRAESSTDTQYF
TRBV30	TRBJ2-6	CAWGGLAVSGANVLTF
TRBV25-1	TRBJ2-3	CASSEPGGPVDTQYF
TRBV7-8	TRBJ2-7	CASSLGGSAGEQYF
TRBV5-1	TRBJ2-1	CASSILAGAGNEQFF
TRBV2	TRBJ1-5	CASSVDRGPGEPQHF
TRBV5-4	TRBJ1-2	CASSLAREPRVGYTF
TRBV9	TRBJ1-6	CASSVATGANSPLHF
TRBV28	TRBJ1-5	CASSLPGTVGSNQPQHF
TRBV11-2	TRBJ2-7	CASSLLAGPGEQYF
TRBV12-3/TRBV12-4	TRBJ1-2	CASSPGANYGYTF
TRBV19	TRBJ2-7	CASSISGQGFSYEQYF
TRBV6-5	TRBJ2-5	CASSRPKGTQYF
TRBV7-2	TRBJ2-4	CASSLGGIQYF
TRBV9	TRBJ2-1	CASSVDGGPPSYNEQFF
TRBV28	TRBJ1-5	CAATHGNQPQHF
TRBV12-3/TRBV12-4	TRBJ1-2	CASSYARRYGYTF
TRBV5-1	TRBJ2-5	CASSSRGWETQYF
TRBV19	TRBJ1-4	CASYSTGGGEKLFF
TRBV6-2/TRBV6-3	TRBJ2-2	CASSSRGVSTGELFF
TRBV27	TRBJ2-7	CASSSRTRWEQYF
TRBV5-4	TRBJ1-2	CASSGGRDSSGYTF
TRBV11-2	TRBJ2-5	CASRPDGEETQYF
TRBV7-9	TRBJ2-1	CASSKDRFNEQFF
TRBV15	TRBJ2-5	CATTHGGVAQIGETQYF
TRBV19	TRBJ2-7	CASSIRVRPNEQYF
TRBV4-3	TRBJ2-7	CASSQEGRLAGNYEQYF
TRBV5-1	TRBJ2-3	CASSLRQDYTDTQYF
TRBV7-2	TRBJ2-7	CASSPTTGLGQYF
TRBV28	TRBJ2-1	CASSLWGLAGGTYNEQFF
TRBV27	TRBJ1-1	CASNTDGWGTEAFF
TRBV5-8	TRBJ2-4	CASSFRGAKNIQYF
TRBV7-9	TRBJ2-1	CASSLNGQVHNEQFF
TRBV6-6	TRBJ2-1	CASSAPERNEQFF
TRBV6-4	TRBJ2-3	CASSETSGSSDTQYF
TRBV29-1	TRBJ1-3	CSVRRTGGNTIYF
TRBV20-1	TRBJ1-2	CSAPRGSYTF
TRBV5-1	TRBJ1-2	CASSPVSGGANYGYTF
TRBV4-2	TRBJ2-1	CASSQDGAGGPNEQFF
TRBV19	TRBJ1-2	CASSLLGGGYTF
TRBV19	TRBJ2-3	CASSIPSRPDTQYF
TRBV5-1	TRBJ1-2	CASSYDWMGDYGYTF
TRBV11-3	TRBJ2-5	CASSPGEGRRETQYF
TRBV11-3	TRBJ2-1	CASSRGRSSGSQPHNEQFF
TRBV19	TRBJ2-2	CASTGTSGRAGVGELFF
TRBV30	TRBJ1-2	CAWSVRQGMRGYTF
TRBV28	TRBJ2-5	CASIAGTEGETQYF
TRBV2	TRBJ2-1	CASRTGSYNEQFF
TRBV24-1	TRBJ1-1	CATSDLGVSKTEAFF
TRBV29-1	TRBJ2-7	CSVLFGSIYEQYF
TRBV5-1	TRBJ2-2	CASSLGDRPNTGELFF
TRBV27	TRBJ1-1	CASSLSRGGNTEAFF
TRBV19	TRBJ1-5	CASSISPRVTQPQHF
TRBV5-1	TRBJ1-1	CASSPWGTGF
TRBV5-1	TRBJ1-1	CASSLSGTPEAFF